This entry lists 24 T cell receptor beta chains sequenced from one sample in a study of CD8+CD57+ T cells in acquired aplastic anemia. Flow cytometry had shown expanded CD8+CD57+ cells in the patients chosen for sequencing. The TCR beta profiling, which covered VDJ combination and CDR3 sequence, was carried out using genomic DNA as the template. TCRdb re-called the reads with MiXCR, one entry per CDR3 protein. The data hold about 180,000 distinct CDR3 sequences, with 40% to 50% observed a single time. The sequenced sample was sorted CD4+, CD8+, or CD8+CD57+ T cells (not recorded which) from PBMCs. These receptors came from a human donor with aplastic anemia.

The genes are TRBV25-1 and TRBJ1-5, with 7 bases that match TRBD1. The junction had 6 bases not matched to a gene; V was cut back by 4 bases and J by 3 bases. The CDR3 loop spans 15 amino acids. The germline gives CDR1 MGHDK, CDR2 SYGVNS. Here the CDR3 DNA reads TGTGCCAGCAGTGCTTGGACAGGTTACAATCAGCCCCAGCATTTT. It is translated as CASSAWTGYNQPQHF.

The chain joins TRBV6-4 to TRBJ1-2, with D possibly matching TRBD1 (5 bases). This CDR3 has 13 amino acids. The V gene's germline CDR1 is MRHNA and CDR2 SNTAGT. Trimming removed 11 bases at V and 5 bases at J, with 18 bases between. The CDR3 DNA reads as TGTGCCTCTTCGGGGGGTATAAGTTATGGCTACACCTTC. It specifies CASSGGISYGYTF.

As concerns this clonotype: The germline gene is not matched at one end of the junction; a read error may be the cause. The CDR3 loop reads CSARMTRQVRGDTGELFF. In DNA form, the CDR3 reads TGCAGTGCTAGAATGACTAGACAAGTGAGGGGGGACACAGGGGAGCTGTTTTTT. V usage is TRBV20-1 and J usage is TRBJ2-2; D is tentatively TRBD1 or TRBD2 (6 bases each). Germline V gene sequence: CDR1 DFQATT, CDR2 SNEGSKA (reference sequence). This CDR3 is 18 amino acids long.

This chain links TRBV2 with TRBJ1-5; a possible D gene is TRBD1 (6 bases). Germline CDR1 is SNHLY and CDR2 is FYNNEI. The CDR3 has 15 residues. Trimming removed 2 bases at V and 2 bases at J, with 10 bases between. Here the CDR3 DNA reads TGTGCCAGCAGTGAATACAGGGACCGCAATCAGCCCCAGCATTTT. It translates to CASSEYRDRNQPQHF.

CDR3 nucleotides: TGCAGTGCTAGAGGAGGACTAGCGGGGGGGCTAAACGGGGAGCTGTTTTTT. Its translation is CSARGGLAGGLNGELFF. V is TRBV20-1 and J is TRBJ2-2; 15 bases map to TRBD2. V trimming: 1 base; J trimming: 7 bases; junction bases outside the gene matches: 7. The germline V gene encodes CDR1 DFQATT and CDR2 SNEGSKA (reference sequence). The CDR3 runs to 17 residues.

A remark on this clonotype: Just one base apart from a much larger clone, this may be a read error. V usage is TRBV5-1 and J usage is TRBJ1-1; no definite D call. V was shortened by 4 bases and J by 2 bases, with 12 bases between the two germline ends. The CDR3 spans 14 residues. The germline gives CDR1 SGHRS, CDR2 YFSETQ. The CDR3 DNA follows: TGCGCCAGCAGCCGACTTTCCGAAAACACTGAAGCTTTCTTT. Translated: CASSRLSENTEAFF.

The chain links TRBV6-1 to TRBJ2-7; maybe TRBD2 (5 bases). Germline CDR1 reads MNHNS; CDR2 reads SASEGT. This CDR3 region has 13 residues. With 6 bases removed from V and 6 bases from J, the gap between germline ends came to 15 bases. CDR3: CASSPGVLREQYF. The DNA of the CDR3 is TGTGCCAGCAGCCCCGGGGTTCTTCGCGAGCAGTACTTC.

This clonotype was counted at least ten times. This chain's CDR3 is CSGRRSTNEKLFF. The CDR3, as DNA: TGCAGCGGGAGGCGCTCAACTAATGAAAAACTGTTTTTT. The V call is TRBV29-1, the J call TRBJ1-4; D unclear. The CDR3 is 13 amino acids. V was trimmed by 7 bases and J by 0 bases, leaving 9 bases between them. CDR1 and CDR2 from the germline V gene are SQVTM and ANQGSEA.

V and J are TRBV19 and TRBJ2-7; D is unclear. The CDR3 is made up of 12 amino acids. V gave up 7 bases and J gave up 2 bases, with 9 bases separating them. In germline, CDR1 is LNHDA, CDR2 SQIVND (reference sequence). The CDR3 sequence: CASKGTAYEQYF. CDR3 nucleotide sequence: TGTGCCAGTAAGGGCACTGCCTACGAGCAGTACTTC.

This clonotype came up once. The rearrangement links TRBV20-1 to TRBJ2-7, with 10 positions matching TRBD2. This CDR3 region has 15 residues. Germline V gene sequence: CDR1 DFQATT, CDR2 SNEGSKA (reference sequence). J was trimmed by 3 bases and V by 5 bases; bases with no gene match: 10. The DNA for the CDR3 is TGCAGTGCTCGTCGTCGGACTAGCGGCAACTACGAGCAGTACTTC. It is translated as CSARRRTSGNYEQYF.

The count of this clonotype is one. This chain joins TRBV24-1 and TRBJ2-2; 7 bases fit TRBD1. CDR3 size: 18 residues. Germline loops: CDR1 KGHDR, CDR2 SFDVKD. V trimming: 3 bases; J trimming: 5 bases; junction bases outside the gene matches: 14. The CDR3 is CATSDGTGTVSWTGELFF. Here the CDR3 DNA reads TGTGCCACCAGTGATGGGACCGGGACAGTGTCGTGGACCGGGGAGCTGTTTTTT.

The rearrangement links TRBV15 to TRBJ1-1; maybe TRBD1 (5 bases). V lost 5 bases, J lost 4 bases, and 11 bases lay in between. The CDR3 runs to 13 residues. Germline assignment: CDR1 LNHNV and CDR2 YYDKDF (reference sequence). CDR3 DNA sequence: TGTGCCACCAGCTCTAATACAGGCACTGAAGCTTTCTTT. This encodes CATSSNTGTEAFF.

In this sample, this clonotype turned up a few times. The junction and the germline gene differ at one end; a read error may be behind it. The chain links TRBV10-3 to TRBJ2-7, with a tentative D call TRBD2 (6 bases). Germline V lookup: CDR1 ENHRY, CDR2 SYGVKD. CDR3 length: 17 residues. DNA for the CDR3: TGTGCGATCACCAAGGGACTGGACCGTAGAAAAGCCTACGAGCAGTACTTC. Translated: CAITKGLDRRKAYEQYF.

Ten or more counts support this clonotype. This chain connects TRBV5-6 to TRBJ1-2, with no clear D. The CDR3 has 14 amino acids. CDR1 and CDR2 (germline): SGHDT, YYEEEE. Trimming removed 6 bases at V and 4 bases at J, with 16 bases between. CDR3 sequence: CASTTPDGSYGYTF. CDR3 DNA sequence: TGTGCCAGCACCACTCCGGACGGATCCTATGGCTACACCTTC.

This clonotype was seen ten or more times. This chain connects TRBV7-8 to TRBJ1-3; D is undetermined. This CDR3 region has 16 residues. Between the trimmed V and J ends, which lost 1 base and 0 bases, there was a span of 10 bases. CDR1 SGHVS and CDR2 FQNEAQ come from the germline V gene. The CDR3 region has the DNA TGTGCCAGCAGCTTAGTGGGTACTAACTCTGGAAACACCATATATTTT. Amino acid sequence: CASSLVGTNSGNTIYF.

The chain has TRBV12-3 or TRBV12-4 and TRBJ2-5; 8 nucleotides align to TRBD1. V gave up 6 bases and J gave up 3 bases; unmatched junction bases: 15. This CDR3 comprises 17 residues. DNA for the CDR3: TGTGCCAGCAGCCCGCCTCCGGGACAGGATTTTGAAGAGACCCAGTACTTC. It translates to CASSPPPGQDFEETQYF.

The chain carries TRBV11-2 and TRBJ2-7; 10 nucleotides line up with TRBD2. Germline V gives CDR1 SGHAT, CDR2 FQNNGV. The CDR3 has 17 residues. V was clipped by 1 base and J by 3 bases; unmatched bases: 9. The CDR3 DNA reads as TGTGCCAGCAGCTTAGGGTCTTCGGCTAGCGGGAGCTACGAGCAGTACTTC. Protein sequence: CASSLGSSASGSYEQYF.

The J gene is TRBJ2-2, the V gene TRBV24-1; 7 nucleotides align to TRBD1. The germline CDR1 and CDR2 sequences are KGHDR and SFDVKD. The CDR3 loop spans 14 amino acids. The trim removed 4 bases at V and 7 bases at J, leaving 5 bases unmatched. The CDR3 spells CATSDGQDHGELFF. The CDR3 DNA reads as TGTGCCACCAGTGACGGACAGGATCACGGGGAGCTGTTTTTT.

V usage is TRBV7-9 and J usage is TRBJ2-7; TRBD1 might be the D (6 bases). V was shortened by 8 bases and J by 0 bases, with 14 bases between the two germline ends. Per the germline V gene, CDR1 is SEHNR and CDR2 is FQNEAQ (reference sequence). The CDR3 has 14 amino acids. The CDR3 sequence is CASGAGTYSYEQYF. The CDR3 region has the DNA TGTGCCAGCGGTGCCGGGACATACTCCTACGAGCAGTACTTC.

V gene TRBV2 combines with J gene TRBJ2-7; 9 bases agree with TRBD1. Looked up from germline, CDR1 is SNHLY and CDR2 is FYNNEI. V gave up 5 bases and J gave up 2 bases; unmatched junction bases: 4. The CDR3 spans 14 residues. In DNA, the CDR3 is TGTGCCAGCAGTTTACGGGACAGGGCCTACGAGCAGTACTTC. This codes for CASSLRDRAYEQYF.

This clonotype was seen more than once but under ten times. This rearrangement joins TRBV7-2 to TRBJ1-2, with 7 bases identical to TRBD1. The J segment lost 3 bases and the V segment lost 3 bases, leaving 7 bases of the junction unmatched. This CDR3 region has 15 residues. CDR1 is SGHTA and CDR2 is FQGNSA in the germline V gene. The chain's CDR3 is CASSFREGADYGYTF. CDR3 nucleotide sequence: TGTGCCAGCAGCTTTCGAGAGGGGGCAGACTATGGCTACACCTTC.

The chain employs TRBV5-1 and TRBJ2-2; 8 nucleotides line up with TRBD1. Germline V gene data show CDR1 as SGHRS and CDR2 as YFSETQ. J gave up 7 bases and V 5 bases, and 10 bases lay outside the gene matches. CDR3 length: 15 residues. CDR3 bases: TGCGCCAGCAGGCCTCCCGGACAGGGTAACGGGGAGCTGTTTTTT. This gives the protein CASRPPGQGNGELFF.

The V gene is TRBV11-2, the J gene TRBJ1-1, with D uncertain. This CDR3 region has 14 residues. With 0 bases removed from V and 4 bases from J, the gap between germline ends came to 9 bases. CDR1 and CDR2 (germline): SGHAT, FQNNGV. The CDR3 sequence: CASSLEDPTTEAFF. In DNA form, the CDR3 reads TGTGCCAGCAGCTTAGAAGATCCAACCACTGAAGCTTTCTTT. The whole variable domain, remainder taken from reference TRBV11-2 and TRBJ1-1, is EAGVAQSPRYKIIEKRQSVAFWCNPISGHATLYWYQQILGQGPKLLIQFQNNGVVDDSQLPKDRFSAERLKGVDSTLKIQPAKLEDSAVYLCASSLEDPTTEAFFGQGTRLTVV.

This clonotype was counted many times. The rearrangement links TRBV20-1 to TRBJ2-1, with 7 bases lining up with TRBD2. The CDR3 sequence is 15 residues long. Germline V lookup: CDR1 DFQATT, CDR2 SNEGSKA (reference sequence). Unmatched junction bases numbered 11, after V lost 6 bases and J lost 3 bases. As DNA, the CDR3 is TGCAGTGCCGCCCGATCGGGGGGACTCTACAATGAGCAGTTCTTC. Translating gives CSAARSGGLYNEQFF.